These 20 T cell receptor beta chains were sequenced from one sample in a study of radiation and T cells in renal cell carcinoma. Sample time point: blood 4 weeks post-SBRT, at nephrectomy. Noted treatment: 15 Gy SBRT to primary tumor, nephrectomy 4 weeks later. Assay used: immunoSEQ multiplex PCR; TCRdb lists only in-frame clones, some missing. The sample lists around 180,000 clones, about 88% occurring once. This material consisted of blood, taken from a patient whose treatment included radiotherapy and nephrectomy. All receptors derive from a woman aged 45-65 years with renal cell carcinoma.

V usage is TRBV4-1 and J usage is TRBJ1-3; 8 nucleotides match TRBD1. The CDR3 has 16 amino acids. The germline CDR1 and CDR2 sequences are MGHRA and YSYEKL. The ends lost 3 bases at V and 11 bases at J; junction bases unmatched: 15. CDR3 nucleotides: TGCGCCAGCAGCCAGGCCCCGGGACAGGCCGGCAGTGCCATATATTTT. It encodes CASSQAPGQAGSAIYF.

CDR3 sequence reads: CSVETGQNTEAFF. CDR3 sequence (DNA): TGCAGCGTTGAGACCGGGCAGAACACTGAAGCTTTCTTT. The chain is built from TRBV29-1 and TRBJ1-1; D is unresolved. V dropped 3 bases and J dropped 1 base, with 9 bases sitting between them. The CDR3 is 13 amino acids. The germline V gene has CDR1 SQVTM and CDR2 ANQGSEA.

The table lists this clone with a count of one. The CDR3 bases are TGTGCCAGCTCACCCAACGTAAGGCAGGGCTCGTTCGGCTACACCTTC. Its translation is CASSPNVRQGSFGYTF. V usage is TRBV18 and J usage is TRBJ1-2, with a possible D match to TRBD1 (5 bases). The CDR3 spans 16 residues. The V end was cut by 3 bases, the J end by 8 bases, with 22 bases between. Germline CDR1 is KGHSH and CDR2 is LQKENI.

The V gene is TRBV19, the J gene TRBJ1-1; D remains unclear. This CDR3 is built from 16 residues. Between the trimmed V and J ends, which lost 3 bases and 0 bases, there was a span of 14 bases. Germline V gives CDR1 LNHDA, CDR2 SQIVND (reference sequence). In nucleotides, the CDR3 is TGTGCCAGTAGTATCGGGCCAGAAAATATGAACACTGAAGCTTTCTTT. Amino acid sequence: CASSIGPENMNTEAFF.

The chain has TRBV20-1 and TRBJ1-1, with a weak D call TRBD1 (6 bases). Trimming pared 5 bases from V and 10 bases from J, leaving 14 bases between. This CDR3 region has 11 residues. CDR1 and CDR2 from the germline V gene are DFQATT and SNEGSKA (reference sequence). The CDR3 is CSALTIRGAFF. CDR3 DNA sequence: TGCAGTGCTTTGACTATCAGGGGAGCTTTCTTT.

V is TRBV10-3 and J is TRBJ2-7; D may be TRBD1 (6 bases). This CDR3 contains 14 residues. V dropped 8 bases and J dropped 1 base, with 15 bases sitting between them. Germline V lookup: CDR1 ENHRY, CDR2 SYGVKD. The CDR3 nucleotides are TGTGCCATCGGATGGGGGCAGGGTTCCTACGAGCAGTACTTC. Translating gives CAIGWGQGSYEQYF.

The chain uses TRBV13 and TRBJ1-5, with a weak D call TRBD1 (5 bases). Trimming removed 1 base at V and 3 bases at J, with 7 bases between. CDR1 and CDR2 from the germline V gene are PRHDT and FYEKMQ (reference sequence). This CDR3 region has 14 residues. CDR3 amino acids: CASSLAGFNQPQHF. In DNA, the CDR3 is TGTGCCAGCAGCTTAGCAGGGTTCAATCAGCCCCAGCATTTT. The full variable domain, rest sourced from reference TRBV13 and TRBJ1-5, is AAGVIQSPRHLIKEKRETATLKCYPIPRHDTVYWYQQGPGQDPQFLISFYEKMQSDKGSIPDRFSAQQFSDYHSELNMSSLELGDSALYFCASSLAGFNQPQHFGDGTRLSIL.

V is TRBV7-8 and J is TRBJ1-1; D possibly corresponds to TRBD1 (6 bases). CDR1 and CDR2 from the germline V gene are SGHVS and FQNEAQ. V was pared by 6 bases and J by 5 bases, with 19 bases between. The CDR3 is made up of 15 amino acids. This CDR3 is CASSPIQGRKTEAFF. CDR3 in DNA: TGTGCCAGCAGTCCAATTCAGGGGCGAAAAACTGAAGCTTTCTTT.

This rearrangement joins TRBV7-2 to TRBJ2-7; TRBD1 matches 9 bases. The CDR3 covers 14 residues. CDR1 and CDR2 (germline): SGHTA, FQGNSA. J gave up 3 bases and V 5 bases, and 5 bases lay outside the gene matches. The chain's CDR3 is CASSPGTGYYEQYF. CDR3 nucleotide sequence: TGTGCCAGCAGCCCCGGGACAGGGTACTACGAGCAGTACTTC.

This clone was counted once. CDR3 region: CASSAGRPSTDTQYF. In nucleotides, the CDR3 is TGTGCCAGCAGCGCAGGACGTCCTAGCACAGATACGCAGTATTTT. This chain uses TRBV7-2 with TRBJ2-3; D remains unclear. Germline V gene lookup returns CDR1 SGHTA and CDR2 FQGNSA. Trimming removed 5 bases at V and 0 bases at J, with 12 bases between. This CDR3 has 15 amino acids.

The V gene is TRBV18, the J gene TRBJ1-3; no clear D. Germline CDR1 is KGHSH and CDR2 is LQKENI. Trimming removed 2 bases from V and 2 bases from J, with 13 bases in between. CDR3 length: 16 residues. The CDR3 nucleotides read TGTGCCAGCTCACCAGCAGGCCTCAACACTGGAAACACCATATATTTT. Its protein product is CASSPAGLNTGNTIYF.

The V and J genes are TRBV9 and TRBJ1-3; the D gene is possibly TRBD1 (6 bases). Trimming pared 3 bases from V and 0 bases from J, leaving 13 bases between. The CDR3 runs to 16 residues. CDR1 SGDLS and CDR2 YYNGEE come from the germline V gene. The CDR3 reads CASSGRTVDSGNTIYF. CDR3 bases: TGTGCCAGCAGCGGGAGGACAGTAGACTCTGGAAACACCATATATTTT. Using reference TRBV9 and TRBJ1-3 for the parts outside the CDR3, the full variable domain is DSGVTQTPKHLITATGQRVTLRCSPRSGDLSVYWYQQSLDQGLQFLIQYYNGEERAKGNILERFSAQQFPDLHSELNLSSLELGDSALYFCASSGRTVDSGNTIYFGEGSWLTVV.

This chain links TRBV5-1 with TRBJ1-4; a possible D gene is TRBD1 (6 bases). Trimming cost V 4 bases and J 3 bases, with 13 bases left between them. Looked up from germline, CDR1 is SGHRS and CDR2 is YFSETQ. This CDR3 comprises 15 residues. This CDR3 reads CASSPQGTPNEKLFF. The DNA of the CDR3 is TGCGCCAGCAGCCCCCAGGGGACCCCTAATGAAAAACTGTTTTTT.

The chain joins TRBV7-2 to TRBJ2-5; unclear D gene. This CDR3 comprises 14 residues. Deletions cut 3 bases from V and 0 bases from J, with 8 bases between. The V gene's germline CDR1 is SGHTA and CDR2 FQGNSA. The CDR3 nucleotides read TGTGCCAGCAGCTTCCTTGACGACCAAGAGACCCAGTACTTC. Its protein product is CASSFLDDQETQYF. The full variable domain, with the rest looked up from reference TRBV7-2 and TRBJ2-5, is GAGVSQSPSNKVTEKGKDVELRCDPISGHTALYWYRQSLGQGLEFLIYFQGNSAPDKSGLPSDRFSAERTGGSVSTLTIQRTQQEDSAVYLCASSFLDDQETQYFGPGTRLLVL.

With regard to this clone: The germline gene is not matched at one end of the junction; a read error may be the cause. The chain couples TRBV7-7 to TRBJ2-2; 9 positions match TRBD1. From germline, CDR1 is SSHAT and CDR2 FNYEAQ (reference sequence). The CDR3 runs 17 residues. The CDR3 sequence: CASSGPGTGQYTGELFF. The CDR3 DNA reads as TGTGCTAGCAGCGGACCCGGGACAGGGCAATACACCGGGGAGCTGTTTTTT.

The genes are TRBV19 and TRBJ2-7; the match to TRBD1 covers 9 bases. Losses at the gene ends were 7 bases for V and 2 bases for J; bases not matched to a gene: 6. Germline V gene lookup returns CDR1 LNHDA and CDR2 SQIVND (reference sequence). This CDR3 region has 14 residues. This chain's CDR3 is CASTNRGPPYEQYF. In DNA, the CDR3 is TGTGCCAGTACCAACAGGGGGCCCCCCTACGAGCAGTACTTC. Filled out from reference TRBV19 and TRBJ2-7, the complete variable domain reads DGGITQSPKYLFRKEGQNVTLSCEQNLNHDAMYWYRQDPGQGLRLIYYSQIVNDFQKGDIAEGYSVSREKKESFPLTVTSAQKNPTAFYLCASTNRGPPYEQYFGPGTRLTVT.

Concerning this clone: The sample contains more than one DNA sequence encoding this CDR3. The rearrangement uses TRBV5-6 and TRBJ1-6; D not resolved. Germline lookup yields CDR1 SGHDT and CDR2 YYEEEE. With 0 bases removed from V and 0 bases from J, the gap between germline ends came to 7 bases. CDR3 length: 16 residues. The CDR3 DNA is TGTGCCAGCAGCTTGGCGGGGAGCTCCTATAATTCACCCCTCCACTTT. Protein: CASSLAGSSYNSPLHF.

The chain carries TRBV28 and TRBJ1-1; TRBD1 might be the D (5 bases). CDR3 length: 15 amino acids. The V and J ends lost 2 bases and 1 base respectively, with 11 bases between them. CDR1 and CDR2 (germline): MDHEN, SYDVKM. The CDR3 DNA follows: TGTGCCAGCAGTTTACGCGGGGGAGAGAACACTGAAGCTTTCTTT. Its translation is CASSLRGGENTEAFF.

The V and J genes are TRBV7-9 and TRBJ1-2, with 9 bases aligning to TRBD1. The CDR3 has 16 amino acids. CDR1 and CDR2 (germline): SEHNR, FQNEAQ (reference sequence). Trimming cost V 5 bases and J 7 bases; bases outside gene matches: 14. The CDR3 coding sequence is TGTGCCAGCAGCCTACCCCTGGTGGGACAGGGTGGTGGCTACACCTTC. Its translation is CASSLPLVGQGGGYTF.

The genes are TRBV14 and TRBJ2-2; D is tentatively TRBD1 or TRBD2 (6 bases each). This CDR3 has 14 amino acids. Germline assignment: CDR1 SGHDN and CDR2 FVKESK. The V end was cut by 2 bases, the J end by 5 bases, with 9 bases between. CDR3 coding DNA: TGTGCCAGCAGCCAAAGGGGGGCTACCGGGGAGCTGTTTTTT. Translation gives CASSQRGATGELFF.